The 24 T cell receptor beta chains presented below share a single source sample, sequenced in a study of response to subunit inactivated influenza vaccine. TCRdb passed the RT-PCR reads through MiXCR, listing each CDR3 protein once. This table holds 500,000 to 650,000 distinct CDR3 sequences, under 9% found once. Specimen: PBMCs from blood, collected less than 25 months after vaccination. Every receptor here comes from a man aged 50-75 years who received an inactivated influenza vaccine.

The chain uses TRBV11-2 and TRBJ2-7; no clear D gene. The CDR3 is 16 residues long. In germline, CDR1 is SGHAT, CDR2 FQNNGV. V was clipped by 1 base and J by 0 bases, with 13 bases between them. CDR3 coding DNA: TGTGCCAGCAGCTTAGCGGCTAGGGCAAGCTCCTACGAGCAGTACTTC. Translated: CASSLAARASSYEQYF.

This clonotype was detected a few times. The chain carries TRBV28 and TRBJ2-4, with D possibly being TRBD1 (6 bases). The CDR3 has 12 residues. V shed 8 bases and J shed 11 bases, with 16 bases lying between them. The germline CDR1 and CDR2 sequences are MDHEN and SYDVKM. CDR3 loop: CASRSVGTFQYF. CDR3 coding DNA: TGTGCCAGCCGATCCGTGGGGACATTTCAGTACTTC. The full variable domain, in which reference TRBV28 and TRBJ2-4 provide the parts outside the CDR3, is DVKVTQSSRYLVKRTGEKVFLECVQDMDHENMFWYRQDPGLGLRLIYFSYDVKMKEKGDIPEGYSVSREKKERFSLILESASTNQTSMYLCASRSVGTFQYFGAGTRLSVL.

This clonotype was observed a handful of times. V and J are TRBV6-2 or TRBV6-3 and TRBJ1-5; possible D gene TRBD1, 5 bases. CDR3 length: 15 amino acids. Looked up from germline, CDR1 is MNHEY and CDR2 is SVGEGT. V gave up 7 bases and J gave up 6 bases, with 19 bases separating them. CDR3 nucleotide sequence: TGTGCCAGCACCTCCCGGGGCGGGCTTGGTCAGCCCCAGCATTTT. It translates to CASTSRGGLGQPQHF.

The count of this clonotype is one. This sequence joins TRBV10-3 and TRBJ1-4; TRBD1 is a possible D gene (5 bases). Germline-derived CDR1 and CDR2 are ENHRY and SYGVKD. V was trimmed by 10 bases and J by 6 bases, leaving 15 bases between them. The CDR3 totals 13 residues. CDR3 DNA: TGTGCCACGGGGCGGGGACGGGATGAAAAACTGTTTTTT. Its protein product is CATGRGRDEKLFF.

This clonotype was counted ten times or more. V usage is TRBV5-1 and J usage is TRBJ2-2; D possibly corresponds to TRBD1 (6 bases). The germline V gene encodes CDR1 SGHRS and CDR2 YFSETQ. There are 13 residues in the CDR3. Trimming took 3 bases from V and 4 from J, leaving 7 bases between them. The CDR3 DNA reads as TGCGCCAGCAGCTGGGGGCGCACCGGGGAGCTGTTTTTT. Residues: CASSWGRTGELFF.

Only a few counts were recorded for this clonotype. The V and J genes are TRBV5-1 and TRBJ1-1; unclear D gene. V lost 0 bases and J lost 4, with 13 bases in between. Germline V CDR1 and CDR2: SGHRS, YFSETQ. The CDR3 has 15 residues. CDR3 sequence: CASSLAGRWSTEAFF. As DNA, the CDR3 is TGCGCCAGCAGCTTGGCGGGCAGGTGGAGCACTGAAGCTTTCTTT.

This clonotype appeared a few times. The chain carries TRBV27 and TRBJ1-2; D perhaps matches TRBD1 (5 bases). The germline CDR1 and CDR2 sequences are MNHEY and SMNVEV (reference sequence). V shed 6 bases and J shed 4 bases, with 21 bases lying between them. This CDR3 comprises 16 residues. CDR3 amino acids: CASSQAYRDGGYGYTF. The DNA for the CDR3 is TGTGCCAGCAGCCAAGCTTACCGGGACGGGGGCTATGGCTACACCTTC.

This chain links TRBV6-2 or TRBV6-3 with TRBJ2-2; weak D call: TRBD2 (6 bases). The germline gives CDR1 MNHEY, CDR2 SVGEGT. The CDR3 is 16 residues long. With 11 bases removed from V and 0 bases from J, the gap between germline ends came to 19 bases. CDR3 coding DNA: TGTGCCGCGGGGAGGAACAGGCGGTCGAACACCGGGGAGCTGTTTTTT. It codes for CAAGRNRRSNTGELFF.

This chain uses TRBV28 with TRBJ1-2; a possible D gene is TRBD1 (5 bases). The CDR3 has 17 amino acids. Germline CDR1 MDHEN, CDR2 SYDVKM. Trimming left V 1 base short and J 2 bases short, with 17 bases between. CDR3 residues: CASSLSFSGGRNYGYTF. The DNA of the CDR3 is TGTGCCAGCAGTTTATCTTTCAGCGGGGGACGGAACTATGGCTACACCTTC.

This clonotype was observed a few times. CDR3 sequence (DNA): TGTGCCAGCTCACCGAGTGGTGCGAGGGGTCAAAACATTCAGTACTTC. Translating it yields CASSPSGARGQNIQYF. The V gene is TRBV18, the J gene TRBJ2-4, with D perhaps assigned TRBD1 or TRBD2 (5 bases each). The ends were cut back, 3 bases at V and 5 bases at J, with 17 bases in the middle. The CDR3 length is 16 residues. Per germline, CDR1 KGHSH and CDR2 LQKENI.

Only a few counts were recorded for this clonotype. The J gene is TRBJ2-1, the V gene TRBV10-3, with 7 bases aligning to TRBD1. The V gene's germline CDR1 is ENHRY and CDR2 SYGVKD. V gave up 6 bases and J gave up 4 bases; unmatched junction bases: 6. The CDR3 covers 14 residues. The CDR3 protein is CAIRGQLGYNEQFF. Here the CDR3 DNA reads TGTGCCATCAGGGGACAGCTGGGTTACAATGAGCAGTTCTTC.

The V gene is TRBV9, the J gene TRBJ1-1; 8 bases fit TRBD1. The V gene end was trimmed by 0 bases and the J gene end by 5 bases; junction bases not matched to a gene: 3. Germline assignment: CDR1 SGDLS and CDR2 YYNGEE. The length of the CDR3 is 14 residues. CDR3 residues: CASSVGQGWTEAFF. In nucleotides, the CDR3 is TGTGCCAGCAGCGTAGGACAGGGGTGGACTGAAGCTTTCTTT.

This chain uses TRBV6-2 or TRBV6-3 with TRBJ2-4; 16 bases line up with TRBD2. Unmatched junction bases numbered 7, after V lost 5 bases and J lost 0 bases. The CDR3 has 19 residues. The germline CDR1 and CDR2 sequences are MNHEY and SVGEGT. DNA of the CDR3: TGTGCCAGCAGTCCAGGGACTAGCGGGGGGGCTGGAGCCAAAAACATTCAGTACTTC. It codes for CASSPGTSGGAGAKNIQYF.

This clonotype has only a few counts. This chain uses TRBV11-2 with TRBJ2-5; 11 bases agree with TRBD2. Germline CDR1 reads SGHAT; CDR2 reads FQNNGV. The V and J ends lost 4 bases and 2 bases, in that order; junction bases with no gene match: 6. CDR3 length equals 16 residues. CDR3 sequence (DNA): TGTGCCAGCAGCTACAACCTAGCGGGGGGACAAGAGACCCAGTACTTC. This encodes CASSYNLAGGQETQYF.

This clonotype came up a few times. The chain links TRBV27 to TRBJ2-6, with D perhaps TRBD2 (5 bases). The CDR3 loop spans 17 amino acids. The V gene lost 3 bases and the J gene lost 7 bases, with 19 bases spanning the gap. The germline CDR1 and CDR2 sequences are MNHEY and SMNVEV (reference sequence). The CDR3 sequence is CASSFRLTLLQANVLTF. The DNA of the CDR3 is TGTGCCAGCAGTTTTAGACTAACTTTACTTCAAGCCAACGTCCTGACTTTC.

V is TRBV24-1 and J is TRBJ2-5; 11 nucleotides match TRBD2. This CDR3 comprises 16 residues. CDR1 is KGHDR, CDR2 SFDVKD, per germline. V shed 4 bases, J shed 3 bases, and the junction held 6 bases outside the gene matches. CDR3 coding DNA: TGTGCCACCAGTGAACCTATACTAGCGGGGGAAGAGACCCAGTACTTC. Translating it yields CATSEPILAGEETQYF.

This clonotype was picked up many times. The chain is built from TRBV19 and TRBJ2-1; TRBD1 agrees at 7 bases. Germline values: CDR1 LNHDA, CDR2 SQIVND (reference sequence). V was clipped by 5 bases and J by 0 bases; unmatched bases: 7. The CDR3 length is 16 residues. The CDR3 DNA reads as TGTGCCAGTAGTCCCCGGACAGGCCGCTCCTACAATGAGCAGTTCTTC. Residues: CASSPRTGRSYNEQFF. The full variable domain, completed using reference TRBV19 and TRBJ2-1, is DGGITQSPKYLFRKEGQNVTLSCEQNLNHDAMYWYRQDPGQGLRLIYYSQIVNDFQKGDIAEGYSVSREKKESFPLTVTSAQKNPTAFYLCASSPRTGRSYNEQFFGPGTRLTVL.

This clonotype has a count of ten or more. This chain links TRBV5-1 with TRBJ2-5; the D gene could be TRBD1 or TRBD2 (6 bases each). V was trimmed by 0 bases and J by 4 bases, leaving 7 bases between them. Germline CDR1 SGHRS, CDR2 YFSETQ. The CDR3 has 13 residues. CDR3 nucleotide sequence: TGCGCCAGCAGCTTGGCGGGGGCAGAGACCCAGTACTTC. Its translation: CASSLAGAETQYF.

The V call is TRBV4-2, the J call TRBJ2-1; D gene uncertain. V was cut by 0 bases and J by 3 bases, with 12 bases left in between. The germline V gene encodes CDR1 LGHNA and CDR2 YNFKEQ. The CDR3 covers 16 residues. In DNA, the CDR3 is TGTGCCAGCAGCCAAGAAGGTAGGCCTAGCTACAATGAGCAGTTCTTC. Encoded protein: CASSQEGRPSYNEQFF.

The gene calls are TRBV6-2 or TRBV6-3 and TRBJ2-1; no reliable D call. Germline V gene lookup returns CDR1 MNHEY and CDR2 SVGEGT. V lost 4 bases and J 4 bases, leaving 17 bases between the germline ends. This CDR3 has 16 amino acids. The CDR3 here is CASSSGVQALYNEQFF. The CDR3 DNA is TGTGCCAGCAGTTCGGGCGTCCAAGCCTTATACAATGAGCAGTTCTTC.

The chain carries TRBV28 and TRBJ2-5; a possible D gene is TRBD1 (5 bases). The CDR3 extends over 12 amino acids. V was trimmed by 7 bases and J by 3 bases, leaving 9 bases between them. From germline, CDR1 is MDHEN and CDR2 SYDVKM. CDR3 amino acids: CASKAQEETQYF. The CDR3 DNA reads TGTGCCAGCAAGGCACAGGAAGAGACCCAGTACTTC.

The chain is built from TRBV12-3 or TRBV12-4 and TRBJ2-7; weak D call: TRBD2 (5 bases). The germline V and J ends were trimmed by 5 bases and 5 bases, with 13 bases remaining between them. The CDR3 length is 13 residues. CDR3 bases: TGTGCCAGCAGTCTTTTACGAGGGAACGAGCAGTACTTC. Its translation is CASSLLRGNEQYF.

V usage is TRBV7-2 and J usage is TRBJ2-1, with D unresolved. Germline lookup yields CDR1 SGHTA and CDR2 FQGNSA. The CDR3 covers 16 residues. V was pared by 2 bases and J by 7 bases, with 18 bases between. This CDR3 reads CASSLPTGPSHNEQFF. CDR3 in DNA: TGTGCCAGCAGCTTACCGACCGGGCCATCACATAATGAGCAGTTCTTC.

V gene TRBV7-8 combines with J gene TRBJ2-1; D uncertain. V shed 1 base and J shed 10 bases, with 8 bases lying between them. The CDR3 consists of 12 residues. From germline, CDR1 is SGHVS and CDR2 FQNEAQ. Written as DNA, the CDR3 is TGTGCCAGCAGCTTAGATATGGTCGAGCAGTTCTTC. It specifies CASSLDMVEQFF.